One and the same sample provided the 2 T cell receptor beta chains below, sequenced in a study of T cells after somatic rescue of genetic block. Some clones are missing from TCRdb's copy, which holds only in-frame ones; the method was immunoSEQ multiplex PCR. The repertoire consists of just over 14,000 clones, with less than 75% occurring once and the leading ten covering around 26%. Sequencing input: peripheral blood mononuclear cells (PBMCs). Receptor source: a man between 18 and 35 years old.

The chain uses TRBV11-2 and TRBJ2-2, with no clear D. The germline CDR1 and CDR2 sequences are SGHAT and FQNNGV. The germline V and J ends were trimmed by 4 bases and 6 bases, with 15 bases remaining between them. The CDR3 spans 15 residues. CDR3 nucleotide sequence: TGTGCCAGCAGCTGGGGAAGCCCTATGGCCGGGGAGCTGTTTTTT. This encodes CASSWGSPMAGELFF.

The chain joins TRBV30 to TRBJ1-5; D gene unclear. In germline, CDR1 is GTSNPN, CDR2 SVGIG (reference sequence). This CDR3 is 13 amino acids long. Trimming shortened V by 0 bases and J by 6 bases, and 9 bases separated the two germline ends. Here the CDR3 reads CAWSVEAVQPQHF. CDR3 coding DNA: TGTGCCTGGAGTGTAGAGGCAGTTCAGCCCCAGCATTTT.